A single sample gave rise to the 28 T cell receptor beta chains below, sequenced in a study of cytomegalovirus exposure and HLA in healthy donors. Vbeta (60) and Jbeta (13) primers were used in the PCR. Generated by immunoSEQ multiplex PCR, the TCRdb table keeps only in-frame clones and is missing some. This table holds more than 95,000 clones, almost 70% found once. Sequenced: PBMCs. These receptors all stem from a man aged 25-45 years in good health and CMV-seronegative.

The J gene is TRBJ2-1, the V gene TRBV4-3; 12 bases line up with TRBD2. Germline CDR1 is LGHNA and CDR2 is YSLEER. The length of the CDR3 is 18 residues. V lost 1 base to trimming and J lost 5 bases; unmatched junction nucleotides: 9. The CDR3 loop is CASSQAMSGLAGNNEQFF. In DNA form, the CDR3 reads TGCGCCAGCAGCCAAGCAATGTCTGGACTAGCGGGGAACAATGAGCAGTTCTTC.

The DNA of the CDR3 is TGTGCCAGCACTACCGACAGCTACGAGCAGTACTTC. It yields the protein CASTTDSYEQYF. The rearrangement uses TRBV2 and TRBJ2-7; D may be TRBD1 (5 bases). Per germline, CDR1 SNHLY and CDR2 FYNNEI. Trimming removed 7 bases from V and 3 bases from J, with 10 bases in between. This CDR3 is built from 12 residues.

This chain links TRBV7-9 with TRBJ1-5, with D possibly matching TRBD1 (6 bases). The CDR3 is made up of 16 amino acids. The germline V gene encodes CDR1 SEHNR and CDR2 FQNEAQ (reference sequence). The ends were cut back, 5 bases at V and 6 bases at J, with 20 bases in the middle. CDR3 in amino acids: CASSQWTTGNAQPQHF. The DNA of the CDR3 is TGTGCCAGCAGCCAGTGGACCACAGGGAATGCTCAGCCCCAGCATTTT.

As concerns this clone: At one end the junction does not follow the germline gene, possibly because of a read error. This chain joins TRBV7-9 and TRBJ2-7; TRBD1 is a possible D gene (7 bases). From germline, CDR1 is SEHNR and CDR2 FQNEAQ (reference sequence). The CDR3 covers 17 residues. The CDR3 loop is CSSSSGLAGQTSYEQYF. Here the CDR3 DNA reads TGTTCCAGCAGCTCAGGGCTGGCGGGACAGACCTCCTACGAGCAGTACTTC.

CDR3 sequence: CASSLSPSAMSTDTQYF. For the CDR3, the DNA is TGCGCCAGCAGCCTGTCTCCTAGCGCGATGAGCACAGATACGCAGTATTTT. This chain connects TRBV5-1 to TRBJ2-3, with D tentatively TRBD2 (6 bases). CDR1 is SGHRS and CDR2 is YFSETQ in the germline V gene. The CDR3 covers 17 residues. The V end was cut by 4 bases, the J end by 0 bases, with 18 bases between.

The J gene is TRBJ2-1, the V gene TRBV7-9, with 7 bases aligning to TRBD1. CDR1 and CDR2 (germline): SEHNR, FQNEAQ (reference sequence). The CDR3 has 15 residues. Germline trimming cut 5 bases from V and 3 bases from J; bases unmatched to any gene: 7. As DNA, the CDR3 is TGTGCCAGCAGCGAACAGGGGCGAAACTACAATGAGCAGTTCTTC. Translation: CASSEQGRNYNEQFF.

This chain connects TRBV20-1 to TRBJ1-2; no clear D gene. V dropped 2 bases and J dropped 7 bases, with 5 bases sitting between them. Germline values: CDR1 DFQATT, CDR2 SNEGSKA (reference sequence). The CDR3 consists of 10 residues. CDR3 protein: CSARPGGYTF. CDR3 bases: TGCAGTGCTAGACCGGGTGGCTACACCTTC.

The chain recombines TRBV7-2 with TRBJ1-5, with a possible D match to TRBD1 (6 bases). CDR3 length: 17 amino acids. Germline-derived CDR1 and CDR2 are SGHTA and FQGNSA. The V gene lost 2 bases and the J gene lost 1 base, with 15 bases spanning the gap. The CDR3 region has the DNA TGTGCCAGCAGCTTATTTGCAGGGGTTGGCAGCAATCAGCCCCAGCATTTT. Its translation is CASSLFAGVGSNQPQHF.

This clone was counted a few times. CDR3 bases: TGTGCCAGCAGTTTCAGGGGACATGGCTCCTACGAGCAGTACTTC. Its protein is CASSFRGHGSYEQYF. The rearrangement links TRBV28 to TRBJ2-7; a possible D gene is TRBD1 (6 bases). Germline CDR1 and CDR2: MDHEN and SYDVKM. Between the trimmed V and J ends, which lost 3 bases and 0 bases, there was a span of 12 bases. The CDR3 length is 15 residues.

The chain combines TRBV6-5 with TRBJ1-1; tentatively, D is TRBD1 (6 bases). This CDR3 contains 14 residues. Trimming shortened V by 4 bases and J by 4 bases, and 13 bases separated the two germline ends. Per germline, CDR1 MNHEY and CDR2 SVGAGI. CDR3 sequence: CASSSRGSATEAFF. The DNA for the CDR3 is TGTGCCAGCAGTTCCAGGGGATCCGCCACTGAAGCTTTCTTT.

With regard to this clone: Compared with germline, one end of the junction differs, possibly owing to a read error. This chain connects TRBV20-1 to TRBJ2-1, with D perhaps matching TRBD2 (5 bases). Per the germline V gene, CDR1 is DFQATT and CDR2 is SNEGSKA (reference sequence). CDR3 size: 11 residues. The CDR3 reads CSAGDYNEQFF. The CDR3 bases are TGCAGTGCTGGAGACTATAATGAGCAGTTCTTC.

In regard to this clone: One end of the junction fails to match germline, which may point to a read error. The CDR3 region is CASSPNNREGDF. CDR3 sequence (DNA): TGTGCCAGCTCACCGAACAACAGGGAAGGCGATTTT. This chain connects TRBV18 to TRBJ2-3, with D possibly TRBD1 on 6 matching bases. Germline V CDR1 and CDR2: KGHSH, LQKENI. The CDR3 length is 12 residues.

The chain couples TRBV25-1 to TRBJ1-5; 9 bases match TRBD1. The V and J ends lost 6 bases and 3 bases, in that order; junction bases with no gene match: 6. Germline V gene data show CDR1 as MGHDK and CDR2 as SYGVNS. CDR3 length: 15 amino acids. The CDR3 loop is CASSPTGGYNQPQHF. The CDR3 DNA reads TGTGCCAGCAGCCCTACAGGGGGCTACAATCAGCCCCAGCATTTT.

J is TRBJ1-2 and V is TRBV10-1; TRBD1 matches at 7 bases. The germline gives CDR1 WNHNN, CDR2 SYGVQD (reference sequence). The CDR3 has 17 amino acids. The V and J ends lost 0 bases and 0 bases, in that order; junction bases with no gene match: 7. The CDR3 is CASSESRRGGTNYGYTF. For the CDR3, the DNA is TGCGCCAGCAGTGAGTCGCGGAGAGGGGGCACTAACTATGGCTACACCTTC.

The genes are TRBV7-6 and TRBJ2-7, with 9 bases matching TRBD2. Looked up from germline, CDR1 is SGHVS and CDR2 is FNYEAQ. V shed 3 bases, J shed 5 bases, and the junction held 11 bases outside the gene matches. The CDR3 runs 16 residues. This chain's CDR3 is CASSLGGGRALDEQYF. The CDR3, as DNA: TGTGCCAGCAGCTTGGGGGGCGGGAGGGCCCTCGACGAGCAGTACTTC.

This clone was picked up one time. No DNA is shown, since the ends of the CDR3 on it are uncertain; the CDR3 is the one TCRdb lists. CDR3 protein: CASSGSDRAVGKGTF. The V gene is TRBV28, the J gene TRBJ1-2; the table gives TRBD1 as D, unverified against the DNA. The CDR3 totals 15 residues, both ends included. Germline CDR1 reads MDHEN; CDR2 reads SYDVKM.

The V gene is TRBV29-1, the J gene TRBJ2-5; 8 bases agree with TRBD1. J lost 6 bases, V lost 2 bases, and 8 bases had no gene match. This CDR3 has 14 amino acids. Per germline, CDR1 SQVTM and CDR2 ANQGSEA. CDR3 sequence reads: CSVEILGQGKTQYF. The CDR3 DNA is TGCAGCGTTGAAATCCTAGGACAGGGAAAGACCCAGTACTTC.

The chain recombines TRBV9 with TRBJ1-2; D is unclear. This CDR3 spans 13 amino acids. Germline values: CDR1 SGDLS, CDR2 YYNGEE. Between the trimmed V and J ends, which lost 1 base and 6 bases, there was a span of 10 bases. This CDR3 reads CASSVSPSDGYTF. Here the CDR3 DNA reads TGTGCCAGCAGCGTAAGCCCCTCGGATGGCTACACCTTC.

V usage is TRBV5-1 and J usage is TRBJ2-7; tentatively, D is TRBD2 (6 bases). The CDR3 length is 15 residues. Trimming cost V 2 bases and J 3 bases, with 15 bases left between them. Germline CDR1 and CDR2: SGHRS and YFSETQ. CDR3 bases: TGCGCCAGCAGCTTCCTTGCGACGGGAGACTACGAGCAGTACTTC. It is translated as CASSFLATGDYEQYF.

The chain combines TRBV18 with TRBJ2-1, with D perhaps matching TRBD1 (5 bases). The CDR3 length is 15 residues. Germline V gene sequence: CDR1 KGHSH, CDR2 LQKENI. The V end was cut by 3 bases, the J end by 5 bases, with 14 bases between. The CDR3 protein is CASSPKRGADNEQFF. For the CDR3, the DNA is TGTGCCAGCTCACCGAAAAGGGGCGCGGACAATGAGCAGTTCTTC. Full variable domain (remainder filled in from reference TRBV18 and TRBJ2-1): NAGVMQNPRHLVRRRGQEARLRCSPMKGHSHVYWYRQLPEEGLKFMVYLQKENIIDESGMPKERFSAEFPKEGPSILRIQQVVRGDSAAYFCASSPKRGADNEQFFGPGTRLTVL.

This sequence joins TRBV5-1 and TRBJ2-5, with 9 bases fitting TRBD1. The J call may not be correct, given that the DNA end is closer to TRBJ2-7. Germline CDR1 and CDR2: SGHRS and YFSETQ. This CDR3 is 15 amino acids long. CDR3: CASSFQGGQGYEQYF. CDR3 nucleotide sequence: TGCGCCAGCAGCTTTCAGGGGGGACAGGGCTACGAGCAGTACTTC.

This clone showed up just a few times. The chain joins TRBV5-1 to TRBJ2-7; D possibly corresponds to TRBD2 (5 bases). CDR1 and CDR2 (germline): SGHRS, YFSETQ. The length of the CDR3 is 13 residues. V dropped 0 bases and J dropped 6 bases, with 10 bases sitting between them. The CDR3 DNA sequence: TGCGCCAGCAGCTTGGAGGGAGCTCGCGAGCAGTACTTC. It is translated as CASSLEGAREQYF.

This clone has just one count. The chain joins TRBV10-3 to TRBJ1-1; 11 nucleotides align to TRBD1. The CDR3 has 16 residues. J lost 1 base, V lost 3 bases, and 4 bases had no gene match. Per the germline V gene, CDR1 is ENHRY and CDR2 is SYGVKD. The CDR3 bases are TGTGCCATCAGTGATTTTGGACAGGGGGCGAACACTGAAGCTTTCTTT. Its translation is CAISDFGQGANTEAFF.

The J gene is TRBJ2-7, the V gene TRBV7-2; TRBD2 aligns across 9 bases. With 4 bases clipped from V and 7 bases from J, the junction kept 8 bases outside the gene matches. CDR1 and CDR2 from the germline V gene are SGHTA and FQGNSA. The CDR3 totals 14 residues. The CDR3 here is CASSYSGRGGEQYF. CDR3 DNA sequence: TGTGCCAGCAGCTATAGCGGGAGAGGCGGGGAGCAGTACTTC.

The chain carries TRBV30 and TRBJ2-5, with D unclear. CDR1 and CDR2 from the germline V gene are GTSNPN and SVGIG (reference sequence). V was shortened by 4 bases and J by 7 bases, with 19 bases between the two germline ends. The CDR3 sequence is 14 residues long. The CDR3 DNA is TGTGCCTGGACCCCGGCCGGAGAAGCTTGGACCCAGTACTTC. Amino acids: CAWTPAGEAWTQYF.

This clone has just a few counts. The gene calls are TRBV19 and TRBJ1-3; 7 bases are a match to TRBD1. This CDR3 spans 16 amino acids. CDR1 and CDR2 from the germline V gene are LNHDA and SQIVND (reference sequence). V dropped 6 bases and J dropped 3; count of bases not matched to a gene: 11. CDR3 DNA sequence: TGTGCCAGTAGCTCGGGACAGAAGGGCCTTGGAAACACCATATATTTT. Protein sequence: CASSSGQKGLGNTIYF.

In its sample, this clone was seen a few times. The CDR3 sequence is CASSVAGNSNEKLFF. The DNA for the CDR3 is TGTGCCAGCAGCGTAGCGGGGAATTCTAATGAAAAACTGTTTTTT. The V call is TRBV9, the J call TRBJ1-4; D uncertain. Germline V lookup: CDR1 SGDLS, CDR2 YYNGEE. The CDR3 is made up of 15 amino acids. The ends were cut back, 0 bases at V and 3 bases at J, with 9 bases in the middle.

The V call is TRBV4-1, the J call TRBJ2-3; no clear D gene. Germline V CDR1 and CDR2: MGHRA, YSYEKL. CDR3 size: 15 residues. Deletions cut 4 bases from V and 1 base from J, with 12 bases between. For the CDR3, the DNA is TGCGCCAGCAGCCTAGGAGCGAAAGGCACAGATACGCAGTATTTT. This encodes CASSLGAKGTDTQYF.